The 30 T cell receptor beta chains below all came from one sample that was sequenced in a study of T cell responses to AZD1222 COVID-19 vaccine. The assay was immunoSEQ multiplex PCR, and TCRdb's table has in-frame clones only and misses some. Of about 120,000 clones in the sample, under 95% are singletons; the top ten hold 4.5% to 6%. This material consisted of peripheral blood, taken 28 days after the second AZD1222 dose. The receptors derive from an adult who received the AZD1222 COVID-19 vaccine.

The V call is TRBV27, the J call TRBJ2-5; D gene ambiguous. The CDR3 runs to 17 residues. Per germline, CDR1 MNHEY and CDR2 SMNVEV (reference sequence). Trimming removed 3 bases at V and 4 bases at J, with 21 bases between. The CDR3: CASSLTLYILPTETQYF. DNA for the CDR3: TGTGCCAGCAGTTTGACACTCTACATTCTCCCAACAGAGACCCAGTACTTC.

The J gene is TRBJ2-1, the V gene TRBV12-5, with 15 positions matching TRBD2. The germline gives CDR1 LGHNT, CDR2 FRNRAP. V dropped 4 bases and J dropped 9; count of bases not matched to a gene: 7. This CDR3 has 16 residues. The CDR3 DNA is TGTGCTAGTGGTTACACAACGGGACTAGCGGGAGGTGAGCAGTTCTTC. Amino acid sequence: CASGYTTGLAGGEQFF.

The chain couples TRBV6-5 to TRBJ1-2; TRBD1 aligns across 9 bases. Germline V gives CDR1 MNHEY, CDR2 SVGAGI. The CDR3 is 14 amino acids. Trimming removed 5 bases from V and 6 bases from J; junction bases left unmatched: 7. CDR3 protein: CASSPTGGIDGYTF. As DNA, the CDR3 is TGTGCCAGCAGTCCGACAGGGGGGATAGATGGCTACACCTTC.

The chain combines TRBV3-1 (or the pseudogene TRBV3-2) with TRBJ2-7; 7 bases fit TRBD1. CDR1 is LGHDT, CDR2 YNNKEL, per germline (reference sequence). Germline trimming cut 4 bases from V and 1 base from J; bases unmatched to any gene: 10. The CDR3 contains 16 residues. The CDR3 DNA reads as TGTGCCAGCAGCCCTTACTCCGGGACAGCGTCCTACGAGCAGTACTTC. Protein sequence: CASSPYSGTASYEQYF.

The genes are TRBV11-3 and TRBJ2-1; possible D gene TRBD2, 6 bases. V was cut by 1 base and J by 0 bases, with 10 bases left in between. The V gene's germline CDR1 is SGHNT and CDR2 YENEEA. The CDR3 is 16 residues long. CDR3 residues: CASSLGDSSSYNEQFF. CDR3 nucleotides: TGTGCCAGCAGCTTAGGGGACTCCAGCTCCTACAATGAGCAGTTCTTC.

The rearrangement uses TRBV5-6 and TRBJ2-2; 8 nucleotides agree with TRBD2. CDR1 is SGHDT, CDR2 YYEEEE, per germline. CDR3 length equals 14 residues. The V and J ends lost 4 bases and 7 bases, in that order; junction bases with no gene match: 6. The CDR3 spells CASSTGGLGGELFF. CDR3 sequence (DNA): TGTGCCAGCAGCACGGGGGGGCTAGGCGGGGAGCTGTTTTTT.

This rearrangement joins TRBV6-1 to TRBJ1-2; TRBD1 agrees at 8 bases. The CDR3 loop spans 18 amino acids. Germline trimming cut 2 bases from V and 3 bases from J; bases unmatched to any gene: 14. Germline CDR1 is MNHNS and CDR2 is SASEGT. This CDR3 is CASSETPPGQAFYYGYTF. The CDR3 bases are TGTGCCAGCAGTGAAACACCCCCGGGACAGGCCTTTTACTATGGCTACACCTTC.

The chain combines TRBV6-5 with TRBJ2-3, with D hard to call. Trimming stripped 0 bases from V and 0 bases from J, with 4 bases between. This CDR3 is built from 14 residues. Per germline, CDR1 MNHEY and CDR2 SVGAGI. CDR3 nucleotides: TGTGCCAGCAGTTACTCGGACAGCACAGATACGCAGTATTTT. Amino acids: CASSYSDSTDTQYF.

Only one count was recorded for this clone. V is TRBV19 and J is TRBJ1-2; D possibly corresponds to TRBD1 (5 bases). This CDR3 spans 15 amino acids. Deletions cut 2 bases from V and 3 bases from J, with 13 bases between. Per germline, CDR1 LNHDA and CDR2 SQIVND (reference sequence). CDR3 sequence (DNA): TGTGCCAGTAGTATACGACAGAGCACGCACTATGGCTACACCTTC. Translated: CASSIRQSTHYGYTF.

The CDR3 sequence: CASSVVSRENGYTF. The CDR3 nucleotides read TGTGCCAGCAGCGTAGTGTCCCGGGAGAATGGCTACACCTTC. This chain connects TRBV9 to TRBJ1-2, with D hard to call. CDR1 and CDR2 from the germline V gene are SGDLS and YYNGEE. The germline V and J ends were trimmed by 0 bases and 6 bases, with 12 bases remaining between them. CDR3 length: 14 residues.

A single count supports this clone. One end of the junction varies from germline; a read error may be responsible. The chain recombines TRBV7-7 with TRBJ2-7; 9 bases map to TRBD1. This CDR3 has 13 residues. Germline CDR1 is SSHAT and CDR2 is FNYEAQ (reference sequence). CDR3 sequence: CASSPGTGKVQYF. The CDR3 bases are TGTGCTAGCAGCCCAGGGACAGGGAAGGTGCAGTACTTC.

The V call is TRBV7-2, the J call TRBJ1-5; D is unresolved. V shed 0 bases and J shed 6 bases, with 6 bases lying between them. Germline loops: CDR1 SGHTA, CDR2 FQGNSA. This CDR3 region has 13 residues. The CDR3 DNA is TGTGCCAGCAGCTTAGCTTTTGGTCAGCCCCAGCATTTT. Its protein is CASSLAFGQPQHF. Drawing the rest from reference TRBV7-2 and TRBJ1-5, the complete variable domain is GAGVSQSPSNKVTEKGKDVELRCDPISGHTALYWYRQSLGQGLEFLIYFQGNSAPDKSGLPSDRFSAERTGGSVSTLTIQRTQQEDSAVYLCASSLAFGQPQHFGDGTRLSIL.

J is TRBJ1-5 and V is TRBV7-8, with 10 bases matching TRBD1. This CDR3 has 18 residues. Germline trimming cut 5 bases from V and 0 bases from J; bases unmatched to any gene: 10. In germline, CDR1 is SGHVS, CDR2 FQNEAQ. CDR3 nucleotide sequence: TGTGCCAGCAGCCCGCGTCCCGGGACAGGGGCTAGCAATCAGCCCCAGCATTTT. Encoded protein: CASSPRPGTGASNQPQHF. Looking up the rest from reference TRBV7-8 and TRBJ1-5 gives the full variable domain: GAGVSQSPRYKVAKRGQDVALRCDPISGHVSLFWYQQALGQGPEFLTYFQNEAQLDKSGLPSDRFFAERPEGSVSTLKIQRTQQEDSAVYLCASSPRPGTGASNQPQHFGDGTRLSIL.

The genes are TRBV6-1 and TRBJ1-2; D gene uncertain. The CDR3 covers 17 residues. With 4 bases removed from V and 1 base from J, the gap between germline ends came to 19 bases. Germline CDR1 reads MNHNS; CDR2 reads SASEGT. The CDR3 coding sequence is TGTGCCAGCAGTGGGGTCCTAGTGGCAGGCGATAACTATGGCTACACCTTC. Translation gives CASSGVLVAGDNYGYTF.

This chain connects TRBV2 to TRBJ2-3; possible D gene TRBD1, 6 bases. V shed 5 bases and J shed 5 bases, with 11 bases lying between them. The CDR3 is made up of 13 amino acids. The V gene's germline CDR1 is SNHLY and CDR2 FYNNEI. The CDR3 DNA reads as TGTGCCAGCAGTCAAACAGGGAAAGATACGCAGTATTTT. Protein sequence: CASSQTGKDTQYF.

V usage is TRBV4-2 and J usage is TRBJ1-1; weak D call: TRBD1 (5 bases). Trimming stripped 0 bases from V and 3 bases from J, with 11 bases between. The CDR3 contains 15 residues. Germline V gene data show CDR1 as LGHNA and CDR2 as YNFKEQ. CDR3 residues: CASSQDGGGDTEAFF. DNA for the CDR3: TGTGCCAGCAGCCAAGATGGGGGTGGAGACACTGAAGCTTTCTTT.

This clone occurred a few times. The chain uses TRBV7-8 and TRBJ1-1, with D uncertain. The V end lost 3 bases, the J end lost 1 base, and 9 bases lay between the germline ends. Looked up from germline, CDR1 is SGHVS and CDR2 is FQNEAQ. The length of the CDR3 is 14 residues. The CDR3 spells CASSLSQENTEAFF. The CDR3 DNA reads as TGTGCCAGCAGCTTGAGTCAGGAGAACACTGAAGCTTTCTTT.

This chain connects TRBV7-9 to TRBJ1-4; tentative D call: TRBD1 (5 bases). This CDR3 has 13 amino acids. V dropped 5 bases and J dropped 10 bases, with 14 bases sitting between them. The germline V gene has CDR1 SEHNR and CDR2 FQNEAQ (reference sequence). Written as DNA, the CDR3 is TGTGCCAGCAGCGGGACCGGGTTGGGAAAACTGTTTTTT. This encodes CASSGTGLGKLFF.

The CDR3 bases are TGCGCCAGCAGCCATAGACAGGGAACGTATACTGCGGACGAGCAGTACTTC. This translates into CASSHRQGTYTADEQYF. The chain couples TRBV4-1 to TRBJ2-7; 7 bases fit TRBD1. Germline V gives CDR1 MGHRA, CDR2 YSYEKL. CDR3 length: 17 residues. V lost 3 bases to trimming and J lost 5 bases; unmatched junction nucleotides: 16.

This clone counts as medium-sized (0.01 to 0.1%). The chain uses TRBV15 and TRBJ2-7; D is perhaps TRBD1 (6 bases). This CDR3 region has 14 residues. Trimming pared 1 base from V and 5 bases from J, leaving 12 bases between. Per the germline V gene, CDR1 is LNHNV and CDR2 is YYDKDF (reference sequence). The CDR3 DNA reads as TGTGCCACCAGCAGAGGAACAGGGTTCCACGAGCAGTACTTC. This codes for CATSRGTGFHEQYF.

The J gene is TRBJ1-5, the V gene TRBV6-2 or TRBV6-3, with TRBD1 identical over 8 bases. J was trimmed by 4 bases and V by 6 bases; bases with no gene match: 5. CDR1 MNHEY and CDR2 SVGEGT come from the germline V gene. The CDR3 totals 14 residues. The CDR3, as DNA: TGTGCCAGCAGCGATAGGACAGGGAATCAGCCCCAGCATTTT. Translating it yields CASSDRTGNQPQHF.

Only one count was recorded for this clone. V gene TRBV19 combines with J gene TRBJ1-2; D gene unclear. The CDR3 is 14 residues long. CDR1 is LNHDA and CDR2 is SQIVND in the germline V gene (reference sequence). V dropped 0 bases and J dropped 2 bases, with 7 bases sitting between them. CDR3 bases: TGTGCCAGTAGTATAGAGGGGTGGAACTATGGCTACACCTTC. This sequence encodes CASSIEGWNYGYTF.

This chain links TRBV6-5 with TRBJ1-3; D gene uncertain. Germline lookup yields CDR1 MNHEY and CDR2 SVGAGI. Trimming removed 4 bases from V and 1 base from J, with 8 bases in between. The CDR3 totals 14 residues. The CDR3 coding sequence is TGTGCCAGCAGTTCCACGGTATCTGGAAACACCATATATTTT. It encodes CASSSTVSGNTIYF.

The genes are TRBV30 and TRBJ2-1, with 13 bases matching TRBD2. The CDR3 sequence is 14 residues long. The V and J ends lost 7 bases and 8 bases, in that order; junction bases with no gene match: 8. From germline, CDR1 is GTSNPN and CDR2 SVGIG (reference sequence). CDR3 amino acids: CASRTSGSFDEQFF. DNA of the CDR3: TGTGCCTCCCGGACTAGCGGGAGTTTCGATGAGCAGTTCTTC.

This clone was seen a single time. The CDR3 loop reads CASSMKGTGSDIYEQYF. The DNA for the CDR3 is TGTGCCAGTAGTATGAAGGGGACAGGGTCTGATATCTACGAGCAGTACTTC. The gene calls are TRBV19 and TRBJ2-7, with 9 bases fitting TRBD1. The germline V gene has CDR1 LNHDA and CDR2 SQIVND (reference sequence). J gave up 3 bases and V 3 bases, and 12 bases lay outside the gene matches. CDR3 length: 17 residues.

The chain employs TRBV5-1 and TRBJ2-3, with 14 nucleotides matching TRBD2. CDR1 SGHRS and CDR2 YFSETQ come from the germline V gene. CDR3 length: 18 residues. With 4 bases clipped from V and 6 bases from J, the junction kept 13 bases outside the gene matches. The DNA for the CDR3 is TGCGCCAGCAGCCCAGATGGACTAGCGGGGGGAGCGGGGGATACGCAGTATTTT. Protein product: CASSPDGLAGGAGDTQYF.

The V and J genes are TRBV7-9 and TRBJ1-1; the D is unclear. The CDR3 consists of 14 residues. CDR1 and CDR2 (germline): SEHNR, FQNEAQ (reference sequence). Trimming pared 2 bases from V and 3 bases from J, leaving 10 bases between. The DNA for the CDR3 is TGTGCCAGCAGCTTAACCGGTTCGGACACTGAAGCTTTCTTT. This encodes CASSLTGSDTEAFF.

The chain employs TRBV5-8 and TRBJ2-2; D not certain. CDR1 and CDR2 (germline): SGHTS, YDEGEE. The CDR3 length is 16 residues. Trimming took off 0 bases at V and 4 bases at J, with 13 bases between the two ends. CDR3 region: CASSLAPTTITGELFF. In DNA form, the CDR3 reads TGTGCCAGCAGCTTGGCTCCCACGACAATCACCGGGGAGCTGTTTTTT.

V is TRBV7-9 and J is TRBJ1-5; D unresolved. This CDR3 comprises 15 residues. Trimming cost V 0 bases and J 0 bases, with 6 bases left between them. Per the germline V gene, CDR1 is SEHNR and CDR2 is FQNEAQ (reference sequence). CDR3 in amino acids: CASSLARGSNQPQHF. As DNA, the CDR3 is TGTGCCAGCAGCTTAGCGCGCGGTAGCAATCAGCCCCAGCATTTT.

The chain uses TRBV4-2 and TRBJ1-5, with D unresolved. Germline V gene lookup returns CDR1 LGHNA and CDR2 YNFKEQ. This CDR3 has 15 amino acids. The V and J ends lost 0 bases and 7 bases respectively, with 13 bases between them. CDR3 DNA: TGTGCCAGCAGCCAAGATCGGCGGGAACGACAGCCCCAGCATTTT. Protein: CASSQDRRERQPQHF.